These T cell receptor beta chains were read from a single sample in a study of T cell therapy after organ transplantation. The antigens these receptors bind are not known. Repertoires were generated with immunoSEQ multiplex PCR, while TCRdb's copy carries only in-frame clones and drops some. Among about 18,000 clones, 85% were seen once, and the ten largest hold around 30%. The sample was CD8+ T cells from blood, taken after autologous CMV-specific T cell therapy. The receptors were gathered from a human patient who had received a solid organ transplant and had CMV disease. Some T cells may trace back to the graft donor. Each CDR3 is given without its conserved first and last residue. The D gene is left open where the match is weak. Some rows have no size entry. The others give once, few or many, or a class for an expanded clone.

-,TRBV27,-,TRBJ2-7,ASSWDINSYEQY
-,TRBV7-9,-,TRBJ2-7,ASSPPSAGTYEQY
-,TRBV30,few,TRBJ1-1,AWSVSAYEAF
-,TRBV4-2,-,TRBJ1-1,ASSQEGWIEAF
-,TRBV27,-,TRBJ1-5,ASSFFNQPQH
TRBD2,TRBV19,-,TRBJ2-1,ASTLAGRNNEQF
TRBD1,TRBV25-1,once,TRBJ1-1,ASSEGQGGTEAF
-,TRBV30,once,TRBJ2-1,AWSQTPSGEQF
-,TRBV7-9,-,TRBJ1-1,ASSQRRERLEAF
TRBD2,TRBV10-3,once,TRBJ2-5,AIRVTSGQFKETQY
-,TRBV6-6,-,TRBJ2-2,ASGGLDGELF
-,TRBV19,-,TRBJ2-7,ASSYSPDSYEQY
TRBD2,TRBV27,-,TRBJ2-7,ASSLLAGVDEQY
TRBD1,TRBV6-5,-,TRBJ2-7,ASSDRGYEQY
TRBD1,TRBV2,-,TRBJ2-7,ASLTPGQGPYEQY
TRBD1,TRBV4-3,medium-sized,TRBJ1-5,ASSLGTGSQPQH
-,TRBV5-4,-,TRBJ2-7,ASSSGQDYEQY
TRBD2,TRBV25-1,-,TRBJ2-5,ASSESSGRPKGGETQY
TRBD1,TRBV25-1,-,TRBJ2-7,ASSGEGTGTYEQY
-,TRBV12-5,-,TRBJ1-1,ASRVDLNTEAF
-,TRBV2,once,TRBJ2-4,ASSVAPREAKNIQY
TRBD1,TRBV7-9,-,TRBJ2-7,ASSLGGGQAYEQY